This TCR beta chain originates from a study of T cell responses to AZD1222 COVID-19 vaccine. This clone showed up just once. Its target is unknown. From germline, CDR1 is LNHDA and CDR2 SQIVND (reference sequence). CDR3 size: 12 residues. V lost 2 bases, J lost 8 bases, and 9 bases lay in between. Clones were sequenced by immunoSEQ multiplex PCR, and TCRdb holds only the in-frame ones, with some missing. The data hold about 120,000 clones, with about 90% observed a single time. Study-level results: Spike was spanned by vaccine-associated CD4 TCRs, which were dominant at 160-218 and 743-854.

The clonotype comes from an adult in good health. The chain carries TRBV19 and TRBJ1-2; D gene uncertain. The sample was peripheral blood, taken on day 0 of AZD1222 vaccination. As DNA, the CDR3 is TGTGCCAGTAGTATAACCAAGGGAGGCTACACCTTC. Its protein is CASSITKGGYTF.